This T cell receptor (beta chain) was retrieved from a study of T cell responses to AZD1222 COVID-19 vaccine. Data came from immunoSEQ multiplex PCR; TCRdb stores just in-frame clones and leaves some out. The sample has some 150,000 clones, around nine tenths seen once. V lost 4 bases, J lost 0 bases, and 7 bases lay in between. Germline CDR1 and CDR2: SGHRS and YFSETQ. There are 13 residues in the CDR3. The sequencing here drew on peripheral blood, taken 28 days after the second AZD1222 dose. The chain couples TRBV5-1 to TRBJ1-1; D gene uncertain. This TCR was recovered from an adult who received the AZD1222 COVID-19 vaccine. CDR3 amino acids: CASSLWLNTEAFF. In DNA, the CDR3 is TGCGCCAGCAGCCTCTGGTTGAACACTGAAGCTTTCTTT.